Below, one TCR beta chain is given with its context. This table comes from immunoSEQ multiplex PCR, and its TCRdb copy is limited to in-frame clones, with some not included. The sample holds 100,000 to 150,000 clones, about nine tenths seen once. Germline V CDR1 and CDR2: MGHRA, YSYEKL. CDR3 length: 14 amino acids. Trimming left V 1 base short and J 6 bases short, with 10 bases between. This specimen comes from a study of T cell responses to AZD1222 COVID-19 vaccine. The specimen was peripheral blood, collected on day 0 of AZD1222 vaccination. The chain carries TRBV4-1 and TRBJ1-5; tentative D call: TRBD1 (5 bases). This sequence originates from an adult in good health. The CDR3 DNA sequence: TGCGCCAGCAGCCAAGGCCAGGGAGGTCAGCCCCAGCATTTT. This codes for CASSQGQGGQPQHF.